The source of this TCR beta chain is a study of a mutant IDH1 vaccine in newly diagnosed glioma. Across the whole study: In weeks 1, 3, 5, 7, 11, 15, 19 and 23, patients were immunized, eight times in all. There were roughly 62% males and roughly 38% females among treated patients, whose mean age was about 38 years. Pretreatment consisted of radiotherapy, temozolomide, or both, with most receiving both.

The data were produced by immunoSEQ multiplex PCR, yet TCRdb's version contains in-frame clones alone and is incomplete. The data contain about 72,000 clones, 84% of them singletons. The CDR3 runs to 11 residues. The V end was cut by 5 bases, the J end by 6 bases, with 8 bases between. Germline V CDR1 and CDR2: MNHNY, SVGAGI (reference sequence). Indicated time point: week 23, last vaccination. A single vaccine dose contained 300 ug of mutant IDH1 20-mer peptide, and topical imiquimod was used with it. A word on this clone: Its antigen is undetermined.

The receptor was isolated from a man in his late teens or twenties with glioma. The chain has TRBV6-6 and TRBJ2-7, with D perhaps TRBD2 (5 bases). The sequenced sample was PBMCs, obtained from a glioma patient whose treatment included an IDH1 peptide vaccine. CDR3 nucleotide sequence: TGTGCCAGCAGTATCCGGGGCGAGCAGTACTTC. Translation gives CASSIRGEQYF.